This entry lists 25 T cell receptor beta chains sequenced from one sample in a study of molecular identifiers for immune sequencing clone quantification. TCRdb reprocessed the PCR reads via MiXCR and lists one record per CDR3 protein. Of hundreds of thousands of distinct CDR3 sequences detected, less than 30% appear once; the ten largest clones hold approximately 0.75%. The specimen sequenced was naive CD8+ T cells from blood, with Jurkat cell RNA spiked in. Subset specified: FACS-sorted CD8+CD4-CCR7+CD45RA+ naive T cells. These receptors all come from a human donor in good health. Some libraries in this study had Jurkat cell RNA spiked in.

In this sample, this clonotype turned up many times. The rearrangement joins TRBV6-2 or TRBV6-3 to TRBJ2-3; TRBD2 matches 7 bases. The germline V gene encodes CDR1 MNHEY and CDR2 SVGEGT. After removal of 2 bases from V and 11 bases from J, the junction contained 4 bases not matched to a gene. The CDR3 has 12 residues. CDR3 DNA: TGTGCCAGCAGTTACCGGGCGGGAGTGCAGTATTTT. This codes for CASSYRAGVQYF.

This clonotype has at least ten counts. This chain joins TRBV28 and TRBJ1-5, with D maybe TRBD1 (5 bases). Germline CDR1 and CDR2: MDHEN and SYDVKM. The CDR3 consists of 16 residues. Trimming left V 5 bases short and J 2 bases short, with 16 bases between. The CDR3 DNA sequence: TGTGCCAGCAGTATAGACTCAGGGTTGCGCAATCAGCCCCAGCATTTT. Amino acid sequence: CASSIDSGLRNQPQHF.

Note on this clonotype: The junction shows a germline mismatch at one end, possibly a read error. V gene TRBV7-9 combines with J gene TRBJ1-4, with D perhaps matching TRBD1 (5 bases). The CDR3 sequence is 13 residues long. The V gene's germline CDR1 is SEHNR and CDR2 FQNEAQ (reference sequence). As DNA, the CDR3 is TGTGCCAGCAGCTCAGTGACAGCAGAATTACTGCTATTT. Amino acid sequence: CASSSVTAELLLF.

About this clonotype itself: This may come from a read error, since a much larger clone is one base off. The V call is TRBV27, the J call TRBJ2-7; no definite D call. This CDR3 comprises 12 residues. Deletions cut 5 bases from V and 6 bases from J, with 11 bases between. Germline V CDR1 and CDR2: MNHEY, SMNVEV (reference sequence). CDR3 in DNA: TGTGCCAGCAGTCCCGCCCCCTGCGAGCAGTACTTC. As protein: CASSPAPCEQYF.

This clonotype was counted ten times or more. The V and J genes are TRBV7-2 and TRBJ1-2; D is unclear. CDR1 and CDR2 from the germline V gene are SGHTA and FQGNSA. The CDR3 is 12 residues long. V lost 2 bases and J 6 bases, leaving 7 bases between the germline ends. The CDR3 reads CASSLFTNGYTF. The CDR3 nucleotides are TGTGCCAGCAGCTTATTCACAAATGGCTACACCTTC.

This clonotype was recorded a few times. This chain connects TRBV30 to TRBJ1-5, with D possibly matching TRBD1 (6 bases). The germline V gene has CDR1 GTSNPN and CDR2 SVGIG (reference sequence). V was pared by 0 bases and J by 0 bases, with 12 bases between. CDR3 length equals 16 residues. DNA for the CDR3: TGTGCCTGGAGTGTACGGGGGCCGTATAGCAATCAGCCCCAGCATTTT. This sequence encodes CAWSVRGPYSNQPQHF.

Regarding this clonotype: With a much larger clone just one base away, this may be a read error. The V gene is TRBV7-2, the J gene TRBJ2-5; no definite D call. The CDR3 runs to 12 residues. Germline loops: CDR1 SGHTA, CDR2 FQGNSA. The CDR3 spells CARSSSLETQYF. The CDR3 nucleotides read TGTGCCCGCAGCTCTTCCCTGGAGACCCAGTACTTC.

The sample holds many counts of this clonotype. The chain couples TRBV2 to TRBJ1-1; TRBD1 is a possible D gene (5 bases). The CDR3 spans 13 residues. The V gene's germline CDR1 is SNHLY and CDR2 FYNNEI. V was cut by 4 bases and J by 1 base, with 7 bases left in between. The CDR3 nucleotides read TGTGCCAGCAGTGTCACAGGGAACACTGAAGCTTTCTTT. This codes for CASSVTGNTEAFF.

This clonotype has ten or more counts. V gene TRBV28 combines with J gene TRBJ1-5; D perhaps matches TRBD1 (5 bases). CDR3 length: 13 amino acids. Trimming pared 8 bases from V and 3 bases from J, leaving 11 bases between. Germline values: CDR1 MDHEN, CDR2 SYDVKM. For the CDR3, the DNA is TGTGCCAGCGGGGCTAACAACAATCAGCCCCAGCATTTT. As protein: CASGANNNQPQHF.

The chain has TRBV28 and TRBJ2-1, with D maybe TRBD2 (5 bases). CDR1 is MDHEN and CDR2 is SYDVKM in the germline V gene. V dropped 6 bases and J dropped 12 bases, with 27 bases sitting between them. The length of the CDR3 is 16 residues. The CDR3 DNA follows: TGTGCCAGCAGCCCCGGGGTGGTAGGGAGTCGGGATACGCAGTTCTTC. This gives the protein CASSPGVVGSRDTQFF.

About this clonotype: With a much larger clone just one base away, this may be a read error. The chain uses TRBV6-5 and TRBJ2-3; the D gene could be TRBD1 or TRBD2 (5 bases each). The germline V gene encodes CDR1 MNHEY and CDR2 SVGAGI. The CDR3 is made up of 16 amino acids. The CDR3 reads CASSLSGSSSTGTQYF. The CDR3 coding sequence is TGTGCCAGCAGCCTTTCAGGGAGCTCTAGCACAGGTACGCAGTATTTT.

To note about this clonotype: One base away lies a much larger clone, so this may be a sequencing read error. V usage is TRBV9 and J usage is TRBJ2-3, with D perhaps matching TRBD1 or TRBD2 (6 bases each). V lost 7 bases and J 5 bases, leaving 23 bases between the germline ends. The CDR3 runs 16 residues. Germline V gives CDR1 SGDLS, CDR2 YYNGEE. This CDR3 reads CASCQEAGGAVDTQYF. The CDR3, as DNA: TGTGCCAGCTGCCAGGAGGCCGGGGGCGCCGTAGATACGCAGTATTTT.

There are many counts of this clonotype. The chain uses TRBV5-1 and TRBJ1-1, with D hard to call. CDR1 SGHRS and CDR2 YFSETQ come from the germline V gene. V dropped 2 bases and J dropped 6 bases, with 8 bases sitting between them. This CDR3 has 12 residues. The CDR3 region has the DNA TGCGCCAGCAGCTTCGCGGGCCCTGAAGCTTTCTTT. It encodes CASSFAGPEAFF.

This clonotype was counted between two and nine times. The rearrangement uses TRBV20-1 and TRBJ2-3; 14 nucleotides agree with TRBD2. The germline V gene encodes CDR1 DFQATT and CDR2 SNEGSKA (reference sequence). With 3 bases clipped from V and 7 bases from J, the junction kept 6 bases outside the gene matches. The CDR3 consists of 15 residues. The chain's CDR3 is CSASRTSGRINTQYF. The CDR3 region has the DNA TGCAGTGCTAGCAGGACTAGCGGGAGGATAAATACGCAGTATTTT.

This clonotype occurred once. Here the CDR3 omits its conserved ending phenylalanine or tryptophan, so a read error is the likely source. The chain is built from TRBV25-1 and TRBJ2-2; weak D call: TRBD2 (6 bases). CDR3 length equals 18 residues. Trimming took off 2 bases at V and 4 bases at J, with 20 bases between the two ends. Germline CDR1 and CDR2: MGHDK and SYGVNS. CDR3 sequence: CASSEKDMAGFGTGELFY. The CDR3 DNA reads TGTGCCAGCAGTGAAAAGGACATGGCGGGGTTCGGCACCGGGGAGCTGTTTTAT.

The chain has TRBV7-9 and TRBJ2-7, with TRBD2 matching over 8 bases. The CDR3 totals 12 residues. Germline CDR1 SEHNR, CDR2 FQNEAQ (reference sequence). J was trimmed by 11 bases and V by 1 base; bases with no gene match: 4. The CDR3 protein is CASSLGRGDEYF. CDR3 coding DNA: TGTGCCAGCAGCTTAGGGCGGGGGGATGAGTACTTC.

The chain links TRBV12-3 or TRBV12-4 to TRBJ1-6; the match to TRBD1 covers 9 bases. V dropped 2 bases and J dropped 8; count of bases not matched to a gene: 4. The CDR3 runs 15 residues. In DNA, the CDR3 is TGTGCCAGCAGTTTAAGCGGACAGGGGCATTCACCCCTCCACTTT. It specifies CASSLSGQGHSPLHF.

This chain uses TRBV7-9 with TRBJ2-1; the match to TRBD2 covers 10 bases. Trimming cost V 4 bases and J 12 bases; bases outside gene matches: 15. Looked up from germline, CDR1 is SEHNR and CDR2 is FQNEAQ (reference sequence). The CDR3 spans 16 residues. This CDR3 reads CASSSVASGSRYGQFF. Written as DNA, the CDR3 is TGTGCCAGCAGCTCCGTCGCTAGCGGGAGTCGATATGGGCAGTTCTTC. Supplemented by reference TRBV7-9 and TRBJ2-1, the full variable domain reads DTGVSQNPRHKITKRGQNVTFRCDPISEHNRLYWYRQTLGQGPEFLTYFQNEAQLEKSRLLSDRFSAERPKGSFSTLEIQRTEQGDSAMYLCASSSVASGSRYGQFFGPGTRLTVL.

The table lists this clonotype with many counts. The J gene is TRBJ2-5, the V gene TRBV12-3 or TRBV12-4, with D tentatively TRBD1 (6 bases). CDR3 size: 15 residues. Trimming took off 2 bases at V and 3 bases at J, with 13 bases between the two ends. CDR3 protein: CASSLWQGIEETQYF. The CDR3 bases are TGTGCCAGCAGTTTATGGCAGGGGATAGAAGAGACCCAGTACTTC.

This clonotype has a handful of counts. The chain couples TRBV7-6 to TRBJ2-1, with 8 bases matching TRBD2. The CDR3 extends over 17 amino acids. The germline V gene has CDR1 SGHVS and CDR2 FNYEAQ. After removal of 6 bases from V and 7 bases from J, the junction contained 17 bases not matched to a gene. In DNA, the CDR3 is TGTGCCAGCAGTATTAGTCGTTCGGGAGGGGTGTCAAATGAGCAGTTCTTC. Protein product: CASSISRSGGVSNEQFF.

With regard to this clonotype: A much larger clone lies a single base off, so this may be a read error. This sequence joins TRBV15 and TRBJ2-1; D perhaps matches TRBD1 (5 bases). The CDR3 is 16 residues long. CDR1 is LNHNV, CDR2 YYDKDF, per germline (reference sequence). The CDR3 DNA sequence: TGTGCCACCAGCAGATTCGACAGTGCCTCCTACAATGAGCAGCTCTTC. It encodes CATSRFDSASYNEQLF. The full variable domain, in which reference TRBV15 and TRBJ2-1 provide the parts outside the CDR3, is DAMVIQNPRYQVTQFGKPVTLSCSQTLNHNVMYWYQQKSSQAPKLLFHYYDKDFNNEADTPDNFQSRRPNTSFCFLDIRSPGLGDTAMYLCATSRFDSASYNEQLFGPGTRLTVL.

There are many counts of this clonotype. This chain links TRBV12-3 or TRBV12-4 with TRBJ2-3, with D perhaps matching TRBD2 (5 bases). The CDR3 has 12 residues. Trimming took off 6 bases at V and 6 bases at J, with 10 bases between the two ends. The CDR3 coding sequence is TGTGCCAGCAGAACAATAGCGGATACGCAGTATTTT. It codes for CASRTIADTQYF.

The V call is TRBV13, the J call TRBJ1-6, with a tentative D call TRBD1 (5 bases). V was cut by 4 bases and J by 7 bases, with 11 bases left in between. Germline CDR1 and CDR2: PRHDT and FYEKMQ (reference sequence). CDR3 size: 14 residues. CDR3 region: CASSSTVVNSPLHF. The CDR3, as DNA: TGTGCCAGCAGCTCGACAGTAGTAAATTCACCCCTCCACTTT.

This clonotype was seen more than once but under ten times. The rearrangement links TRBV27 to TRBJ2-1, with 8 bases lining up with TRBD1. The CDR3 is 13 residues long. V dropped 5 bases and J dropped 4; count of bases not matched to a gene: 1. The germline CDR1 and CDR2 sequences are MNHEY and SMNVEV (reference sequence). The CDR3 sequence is CASSRDRYNEQFF. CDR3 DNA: TGTGCCAGCAGTCGGGACAGGTACAATGAGCAGTTCTTC.

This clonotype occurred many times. This chain's CDR3 is CASSSGDSYEQYF. As DNA, the CDR3 is TGTGCCAGTAGTTCCGGGGACAGCTACGAGCAGTACTTC. The V and J genes are TRBV19 and TRBJ2-7; 7 bases line up with TRBD1. Germline CDR1 and CDR2: LNHDA and SQIVND (reference sequence). The CDR3 has 13 amino acids. The V gene end was trimmed by 5 bases and the J gene end by 3 bases; junction bases not matched to a gene: 4.